The TCR beta chain under discussion was sequenced for a study of cytomegalovirus exposure and HLA in healthy donors. The PCR employed 60 Vbeta primers together with 13 Jbeta primers. The repertoire was sequenced with immunoSEQ multiplex PCR; TCRdb's copy has only in-frame clones and lacks some. The table lists 55,000 to 90,000 clones, roughly four fifths of them singletons. Overall study results and limits: Immune exposure information comprised only CMV serostatus. There were over 150 TCR beta chains listed as cytomegalovirus-associated.

Germline values: CDR1 LNHDA, CDR2 SQIVND (reference sequence). The V gene lost 8 bases and the J gene lost 4 bases, with 14 bases spanning the gap. The CDR3 is 13 amino acids. About this clone itself: Antigen: not known.

This sequence joins TRBV19 and TRBJ1-1, with D maybe TRBD1 (5 bases). The clonotype was recovered from a man aged 45-65 years in good health and CMV-seronegative. Sequenced material: PBMCs. The CDR3 reads CASEAQRGTEAFF. The CDR3 bases are TGTGCCAGTGAGGCGCAAAGGGGCACTGAAGCTTTCTTT.